These 20 T cell receptor beta chains were sequenced from one sample in a study of blood T cell repertoires in COVID-19. Clones were read by immunoSEQ multiplex PCR, and TCRdb kept only the in-frame ones, dropping some. The data contain hundreds of thousands of clones, around 83% of them singletons. Sequenced input: peripheral blood. The receptor source for this set is a woman between 45 and 65 years old with acute or convalescent COVID-19.

A few counts support this clone. V gene TRBV7-2 combines with J gene TRBJ2-7, with 9 positions matching TRBD1. The germline V gene encodes CDR1 SGHTA and CDR2 FQGNSA. Trimming took 5 bases from V and 0 from J; bases not matched to a gene: 14. This CDR3 has 18 amino acids. CDR3 in amino acids: CASSKGPTGTGNSYEQYF. The CDR3 DNA follows: TGTGCCAGCAGCAAAGGACCAACCGGGACAGGGAACTCCTACGAGCAGTACTTC.

This chain's CDR3 is CASSSGNWDTEAFF. The DNA of the CDR3 is TGTGCCAGCAGCTCAGGTAACTGGGACACTGAAGCTTTCTTT. This chain links TRBV5-5 with TRBJ1-1; D unresolved. The CDR3 has 14 amino acids. V lost 3 bases, J lost 3 bases, and 12 bases lay in between. The germline CDR1 and CDR2 sequences are SGHKS and YYEKEE (reference sequence).

V gene TRBV5-4 combines with J gene TRBJ2-7; D is perhaps TRBD1 (6 bases). The germline CDR1 and CDR2 sequences are SGHNT and YYREEE (reference sequence). The CDR3 sequence is 13 residues long. The V end lost 0 bases, the J end lost 7 bases, and 11 bases lay between the germline ends. CDR3 amino acids: CASSLDLGGEQYF. The CDR3 DNA follows: TGTGCCAGCAGCTTGGACCTAGGGGGTGAGCAGTACTTC.

This chain joins TRBV3-1 (or the pseudogene TRBV3-2) and TRBJ1-1, with D possibly matching TRBD1 (5 bases). V was clipped by 0 bases and J by 11 bases, with 16 bases between them. The CDR3 contains 14 residues. Germline loops: CDR1 LGHDT, CDR2 YNNKEL (reference sequence). CDR3 coding DNA: TGTGCCAGCAGCCAAGATCCTTCAGGGTTGGGTGCTTTCTTT. It yields the protein CASSQDPSGLGAFF.

The chain combines TRBV19 with TRBJ1-1; TRBD1 matches at 10 bases. The length of the CDR3 is 15 residues. J gave up 0 bases and V 4 bases, and 2 bases lay outside the gene matches. Germline loops: CDR1 LNHDA, CDR2 SQIVND (reference sequence). The CDR3 DNA sequence: TGTGCCAGTAGTAAGGACAGGGGGATGAACACTGAAGCTTTCTTT. Protein: CASSKDRGMNTEAFF.

J is TRBJ1-6 and V is TRBV28, with D perhaps matching TRBD1 (6 bases). The V end lost 5 bases, the J end lost 12 bases, and 26 bases lay between the germline ends. The CDR3 sequence is 17 residues long. The germline V gene has CDR1 MDHEN and CDR2 SYDVKM. As DNA, the CDR3 is TGTGCCAGCAGTATAAGACAGGTTTCATTCCCTAGTGGACCCCTCCACTTT. Protein sequence: CASSIRQVSFPSGPLHF.

The rearrangement uses TRBV3-1 (or the pseudogene TRBV3-2) and TRBJ2-2, with D unresolved. Germline V gene sequence: CDR1 LGHDT, CDR2 YNNKEL (reference sequence). The CDR3 is made up of 15 amino acids. Trimming cost V 0 bases and J 6 bases, with 11 bases left between them. The CDR3 sequence is CASSQDIVSAGELFF. The CDR3 DNA reads TGTGCCAGCAGCCAAGATATCGTATCGGCCGGGGAGCTGTTTTTT.

DNA for the CDR3: TGTGCCAGCAGCCAAGAGAGTTTCCACTCTGGAAACACCATATATTTT. Its translation: CASSQESFHSGNTIYF. The chain is built from TRBV4-2 and TRBJ1-3; no reliable D call. In germline, CDR1 is LGHNA, CDR2 YNFKEQ. Trimming removed 0 bases from V and 0 bases from J, with 9 bases in between. CDR3 length: 16 residues.

Comment on this clone: This same CDR3 is encoded by further DNA sequences in the sample. This chain joins TRBV7-9 and TRBJ1-2, with a possible D match to TRBD1 (5 bases). CDR1 and CDR2 (germline): SEHNR, FQNEAQ (reference sequence). The CDR3 covers 14 residues. Trimming pared 5 bases from V and 2 bases from J, leaving 12 bases between. Here the CDR3 reads CASSPSGGNYGYTF. CDR3 DNA: TGTGCCAGCAGCCCTAGCGGGGGGAACTATGGCTACACCTTC.

The chain recombines TRBV3-1 (or the pseudogene TRBV3-2) with TRBJ2-2; 8 bases align to TRBD1. Germline-derived CDR1 and CDR2 are LGHDT and YNNKEL (reference sequence). Trimming at V came to 1 base and at J to 5 bases, leaving 6 bases not matched to a gene. This CDR3 has 16 amino acids. This CDR3 reads CASSQGTGGYTGELFF. The CDR3 DNA follows: TGTGCCAGCAGCCAAGGTACAGGGGGTTATACCGGGGAGCTGTTTTTT.

The genes are TRBV12-3 or TRBV12-4 and TRBJ2-5; tentative D call: TRBD1 (6 bases). The CDR3 consists of 13 residues. V lost 3 bases and J lost 8, with 13 bases in between. The CDR3 DNA follows: TGTGCCAGCAGTTTTAATAGGGGGATCACCCAGTACTTC. Translation: CASSFNRGITQYF.

This clone has just one count. The V call is TRBV9, the J call TRBJ1-6; D is unresolved. The CDR3 runs to 13 residues. Germline CDR1 and CDR2: SGDLS and YYNGEE. Trimming removed 2 bases at V and 7 bases at J, with 7 bases between. The CDR3 reads CASSVTDNSPLHF. The DNA for the CDR3 is TGTGCCAGCAGCGTCACAGACAATTCACCCCTCCACTTT. The whole variable domain, remainder taken from reference TRBV9 and TRBJ1-6, is DSGVTQTPKHLITATGQRVTLRCSPRSGDLSVYWYQQSLDQGLQFLIQYYNGEERAKGNILERFSAQQFPDLHSELNLSSLELGDSALYFCASSVTDNSPLHFGNGTRLTVT.

This sequence joins TRBV9 and TRBJ2-7, with 9 bases aligning to TRBD2. The germline CDR1 and CDR2 sequences are SGDLS and YYNGEE. CDR3 size: 16 residues. With V trimmed by 0 bases and J by 4 bases, 8 bases remained unmatched. The CDR3 sequence is CASSVVPGGGAYEQYF. CDR3 bases: TGTGCCAGCAGCGTAGTGCCTGGCGGGGGGGCATACGAGCAGTACTTC.

CDR3 amino acids: CASSMRLRGGYTF. The CDR3 nucleotides read TGTGCCAGTAGTATGAGGCTGCGGGGCGGCTACACCTTC. The chain links TRBV19 to TRBJ1-2, with a weak D call TRBD1 (5 bases). Germline V gene lookup returns CDR1 LNHDA and CDR2 SQIVND (reference sequence). The CDR3 length is 13 residues. V lost 3 bases to trimming and J lost 8 bases, with 13 bases between them.

The chain couples TRBV30 to TRBJ1-4; TRBD1 aligns across 8 bases. The V gene's germline CDR1 is GTSNPN and CDR2 SVGIG (reference sequence). J gave up 10 bases and V 1 base, and 8 bases lay outside the gene matches. CDR3 length: 14 amino acids. The chain's CDR3 is CAWSGGTGLGKLFF. In nucleotides, the CDR3 is TGTGCCTGGAGTGGCGGGACAGGCCTCGGAAAACTGTTTTTT.

This clone was seen a single time. The chain joins TRBV7-8 to TRBJ2-7; 11 nucleotides match TRBD2. The J segment lost 6 bases and the V segment lost 3 bases, leaving 10 bases of the junction unmatched. The V gene's germline CDR1 is SGHVS and CDR2 FQNEAQ. The length of the CDR3 is 16 residues. The DNA for the CDR3 is TGTGCCAGCAGCTTTGTCGCTAGCGGGGGGTTCGGCGAGCAGTACTTC. Amino acids: CASSFVASGGFGEQYF.

The table lists this clone with a count of one. The chain recombines TRBV2 with TRBJ2-5, with D possibly TRBD2 on 6 matching bases. The CDR3 has 14 amino acids. V was pared by 6 bases and J by 1 base, with 12 bases between. Per germline, CDR1 SNHLY and CDR2 FYNNEI. The CDR3 DNA sequence: TGTGCCAGCAGCCCGGGGGTACCCCAAGAGACCCAGTACTTC. Amino acids: CASSPGVPQETQYF.

V and J are TRBV5-1 and TRBJ1-1; perhaps TRBD1 as D (6 bases). Germline V CDR1 and CDR2: SGHRS, YFSETQ. V dropped 5 bases and J dropped 4 bases, with 12 bases sitting between them. The CDR3 spans 13 residues. The CDR3 bases are TGCGCCAGCAGACTACAGGGCGGCACTGAAGCTTTCTTT. Translated, it gives CASRLQGGTEAFF.

The sample holds a few counts of this clone. The chain links TRBV10-3 to TRBJ2-5, with 15 bases matching TRBD2. The ends lost 5 bases at V and 5 bases at J; junction bases unmatched: 9. Germline-derived CDR1 and CDR2 are ENHRY and SYGVKD. The CDR3 is made up of 17 amino acids. The CDR3 protein is CAISRTSGRAGEETQYF. CDR3 nucleotides: TGTGCCATCAGTAGGACTAGCGGGAGGGCCGGAGAGGAGACCCAGTACTTC.

V and J are TRBV19 and TRBJ2-7; 9 nucleotides match TRBD1. This CDR3 contains 12 residues. Germline CDR1 is LNHDA and CDR2 is SQIVND (reference sequence). V lost 9 bases to trimming and J lost 4 bases; unmatched junction nucleotides: 4. The CDR3 bases are TGTGCCAGCCGGGACAGGGTTTACGAGCAGTACTTC. Translated: CASRDRVYEQYF.